This T cell receptor (beta chain) is from a study of blood T cell repertoires in COVID-19. The CDR3 loop spans 14 amino acids. Germline V gene lookup returns CDR1 SGHDT and CDR2 YYEEEE. With 4 bases removed from V and 4 bases from J, the gap between germline ends came to 12 bases. The protocol was immunoSEQ multiplex PCR, while the TCRdb copy is restricted to in-frame clones and leaves out a portion. The sample carries around 310,000 clones, 85% to 90% recorded once. Sequencing was done on a sample of peripheral blood. The source is a woman aged 40 to 49 with COVID-19, enrolled during active disease. The V call is TRBV5-6, the J call TRBJ1-3; possible D gene TRBD1, 5 bases. The CDR3 reads CASSAGGYGNTIYF. CDR3 in DNA: TGTGCCAGCAGCGCCGGGGGATACGGAAACACCATATATTTT.